The clone carrying this T cell receptor beta chain was seen many times. Its antigen remains unknown. TCRdb re-derived calls from the 5' RACE reads in MiXCR, one entry per CDR3 protein. The table shows roughly 300,000 distinct CDR3 sequences, with roughly 7.5% occurring only once. The data were taken from a study of T cells after yellow fever vaccination. General study findings and limits: Subsequent to the booster, the majority of primary-vaccination clones reappeared (around 96% CD4, around 90% CD8).

Per germline, CDR1 SGHRS and CDR2 YFSETQ. The V end lost 6 bases, the J end lost 3 bases, and 12 bases lay between the germline ends. This CDR3 has 14 amino acids. This receptor was obtained from a man aged 18 to 29 who received the YFV17D yellow fever vaccine. This material consisted of PBMCs, taken approximately 40 days after the first yellow fever vaccination. This chain joins TRBV5-1 and TRBJ1-4, with a weak D call TRBD1 (6 bases). CDR3 in amino acids: CASTPDSANEKLFF. CDR3 DNA sequence: TGCGCCAGCACCCCGGACAGTGCTAATGAAAAACTGTTTTTT.